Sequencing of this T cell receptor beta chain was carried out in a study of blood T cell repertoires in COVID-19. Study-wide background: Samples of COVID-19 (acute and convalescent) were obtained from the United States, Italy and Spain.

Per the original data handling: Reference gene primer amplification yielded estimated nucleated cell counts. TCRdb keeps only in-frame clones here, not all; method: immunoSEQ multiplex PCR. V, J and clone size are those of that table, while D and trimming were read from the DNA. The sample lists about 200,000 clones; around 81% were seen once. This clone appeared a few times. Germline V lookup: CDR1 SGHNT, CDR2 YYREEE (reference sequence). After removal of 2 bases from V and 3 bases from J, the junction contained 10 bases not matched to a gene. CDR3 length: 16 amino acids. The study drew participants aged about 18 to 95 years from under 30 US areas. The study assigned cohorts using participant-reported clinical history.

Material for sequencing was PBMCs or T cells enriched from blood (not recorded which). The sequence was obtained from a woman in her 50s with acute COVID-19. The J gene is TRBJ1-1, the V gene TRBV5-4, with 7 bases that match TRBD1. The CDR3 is CASSFPGGTDDTEAFF. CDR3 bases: TGTGCCAGCAGCTTCCCCGGCGGGACAGATGACACTGAAGCTTTCTTT.